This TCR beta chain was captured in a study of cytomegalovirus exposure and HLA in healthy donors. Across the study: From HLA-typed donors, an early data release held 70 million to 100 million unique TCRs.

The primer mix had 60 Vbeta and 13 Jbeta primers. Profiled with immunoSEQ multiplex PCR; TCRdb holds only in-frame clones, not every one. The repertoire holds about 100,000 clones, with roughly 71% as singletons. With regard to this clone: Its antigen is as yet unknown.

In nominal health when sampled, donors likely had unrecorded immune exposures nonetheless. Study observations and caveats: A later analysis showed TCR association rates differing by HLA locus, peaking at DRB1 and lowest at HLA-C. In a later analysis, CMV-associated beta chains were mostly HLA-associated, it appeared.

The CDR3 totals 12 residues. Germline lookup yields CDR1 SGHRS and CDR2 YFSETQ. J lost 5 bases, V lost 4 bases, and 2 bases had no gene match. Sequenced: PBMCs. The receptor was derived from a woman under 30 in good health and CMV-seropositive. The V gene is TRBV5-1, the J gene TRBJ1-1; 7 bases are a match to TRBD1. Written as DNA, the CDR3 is TGCGCCAGCAGCATGGGACAGACTGAAGCTTTCTTT. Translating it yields CASSMGQTEAFF.